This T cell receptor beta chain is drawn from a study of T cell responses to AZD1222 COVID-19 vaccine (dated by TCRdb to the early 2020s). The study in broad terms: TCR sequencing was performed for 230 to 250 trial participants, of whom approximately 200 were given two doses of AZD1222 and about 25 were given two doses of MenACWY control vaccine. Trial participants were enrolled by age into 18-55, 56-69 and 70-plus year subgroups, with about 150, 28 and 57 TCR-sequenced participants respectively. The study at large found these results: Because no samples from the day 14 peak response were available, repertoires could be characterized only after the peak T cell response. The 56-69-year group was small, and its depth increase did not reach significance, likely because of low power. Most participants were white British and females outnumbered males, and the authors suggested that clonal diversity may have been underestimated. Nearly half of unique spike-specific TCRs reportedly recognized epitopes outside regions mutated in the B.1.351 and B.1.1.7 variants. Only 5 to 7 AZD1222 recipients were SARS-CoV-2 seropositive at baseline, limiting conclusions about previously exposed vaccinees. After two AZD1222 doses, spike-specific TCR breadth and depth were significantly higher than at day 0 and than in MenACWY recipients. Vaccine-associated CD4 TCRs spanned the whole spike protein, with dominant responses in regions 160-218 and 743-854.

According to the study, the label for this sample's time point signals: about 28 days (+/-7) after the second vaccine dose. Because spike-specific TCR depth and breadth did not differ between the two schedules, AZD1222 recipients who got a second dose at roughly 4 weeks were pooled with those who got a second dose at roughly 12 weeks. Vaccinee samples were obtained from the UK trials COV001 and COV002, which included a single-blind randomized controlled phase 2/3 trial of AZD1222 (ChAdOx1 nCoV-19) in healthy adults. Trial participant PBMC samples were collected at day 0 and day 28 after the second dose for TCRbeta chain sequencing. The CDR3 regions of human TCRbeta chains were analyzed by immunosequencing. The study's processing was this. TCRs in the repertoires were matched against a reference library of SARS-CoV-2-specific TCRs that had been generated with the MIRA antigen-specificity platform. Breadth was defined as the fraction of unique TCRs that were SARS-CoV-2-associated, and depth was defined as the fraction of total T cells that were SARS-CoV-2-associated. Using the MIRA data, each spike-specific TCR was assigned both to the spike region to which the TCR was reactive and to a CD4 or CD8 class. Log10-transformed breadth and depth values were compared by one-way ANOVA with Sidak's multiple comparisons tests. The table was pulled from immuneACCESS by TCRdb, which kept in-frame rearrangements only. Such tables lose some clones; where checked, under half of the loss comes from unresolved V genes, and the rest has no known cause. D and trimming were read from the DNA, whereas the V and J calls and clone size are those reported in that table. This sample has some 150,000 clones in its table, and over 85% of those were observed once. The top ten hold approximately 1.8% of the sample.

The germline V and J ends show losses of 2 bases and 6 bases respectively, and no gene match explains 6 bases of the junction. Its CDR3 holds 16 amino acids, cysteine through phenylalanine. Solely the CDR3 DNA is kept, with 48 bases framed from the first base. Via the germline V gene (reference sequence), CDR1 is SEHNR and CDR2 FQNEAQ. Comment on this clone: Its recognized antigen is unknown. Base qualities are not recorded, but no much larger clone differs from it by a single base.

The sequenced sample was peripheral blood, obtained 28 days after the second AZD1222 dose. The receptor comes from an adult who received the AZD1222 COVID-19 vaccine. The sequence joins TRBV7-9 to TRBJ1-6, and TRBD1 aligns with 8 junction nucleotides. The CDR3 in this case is CASSLTDRVVNSPLHF. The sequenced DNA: TGTGCCAGCAGCTTAACGGACAGGGTGGTTAATTCACCCCTCCACTTT.